The clone carrying this T cell receptor beta chain was detected only a few times. Its target is unknown. The data were taken from a study of blood T cells in healthy people across ages. Study-wide results and limits: Fewer expanded clones and more diversity marked long-lived versus aged donors.

Each donor was a healthy Caucasian individual from Russia, aged about 6 to 95. Trimming took off 5 bases at V and 1 base at J, with 19 bases between the two ends. CDR1 is SGHTA, CDR2 FQGNSA, per germline. The CDR3 has 17 residues. A second PCR of about 7 to 12 cycles used a sample-barcoded 5' primer and a J-beta primer mix. TCRdb reanalysed the 5' RACE reads using MiXCR and keeps one entry per CDR3 protein. The repertoire includes about 780,000 distinct CDR3 sequences, around 45% of them detected once, and 15% to 20% sits in the top ten. The material sequenced was blood. V usage is TRBV7-2 and J usage is TRBJ2-3, with D perhaps matching TRBD1 (6 bases). This receptor was obtained from a man older than 75 in good health. The DNA of the CDR3 is TGTGCCAGCAGCCCCGGGGTCGGCCCAGGGGGCACAGATACGCAGTATTTT. It translates to CASSPGVGPGGTDTQYF.